This T cell receptor beta chain originates from a study of cytomegalovirus exposure and HLA in healthy donors. Study-level results: Sequencing probably produced one cluster of sequence variants that were highly shared.

The CDR3 has 14 amino acids. Germline trimming cut 7 bases from V and 6 bases from J; bases unmatched to any gene: 9. Germline V gene data show CDR1 as SQVTM and CDR2 as ANQGSEA. A word on this clone: Its antigen is not known.

In the PCR, 60 Vbeta and 13 Jbeta primers were used. Repertoires were generated with immunoSEQ multiplex PCR, while TCRdb's copy carries only in-frame clones and drops some. This sample has 150,000 to 200,000 clones, with approximately 74% found just once. J is TRBJ2-7 and V is TRBV29-1; TRBD2 matches 13 bases. Sequenced: PBMCs. This receptor was identified in a woman in her 30s in good health and CMV-seronegative. The CDR3 DNA reads TGCAGCGGGACTAGCGGGAGCCGCGGGGTCGAGCAGTACTTC. Residues: CSGTSGSRGVEQYF.